A selection of T cell receptor beta chains follows, all from one sample in a study of T cell repertoires in cytomegalovirus infection. TCRdb re-called the reads with MiXCR, one entry per CDR3 protein. There are a few hundred thousand distinct CDR3 sequences in the sample; approximately 10% occur only once, and about 15% lies in the top ten. Sequenced input: PBMCs. Receptors originate from a human donor in good health (CMV status not recorded). Some clones in this sample may be carry-over from other donors' samples. Each CDR3 is given with its conserved first and last residue. A D gene is named only where the DNA matches it firmly. Size is omitted from some rows. Given values are once, few, many or a class for expanded clones.

J	V	size	D	CDR3	DNA
TRBJ1-2	TRBV7-8	many	.	CASSLAGGDSNYGYTF	TGTGCCAGCAGCTTAGCGGGGGGCGATTCAAACTATGGCTACACCTTC
TRBJ1-2	TRBV10-3	.	TRBD1	CAITALQGAYGYTF	TGTGCCATCACCGCTTTACAGGGGGCCTATGGCTACACCTTC
TRBJ2-1	TRBV7-2	many	TRBD2	CASSLIGTSGRNEQFF	TGTGCCAGCAGTCTCATCGGGACTAGCGGGAGAAATGAGCAGTTCTTC
TRBJ2-2	TRBV5-1	.	TRBD2	CASSWTSGRAGTGELFF	TGCGCCAGCAGCTGGACTAGCGGGAGGGCCGGCACCGGGGAGCTGTTTTTT
TRBJ2-6	TRBV7-9	many	TRBD1	CASNSGTGFSGANVLTF	TGTGCCAGCAACTCTGGGACAGGTTTCTCTGGGGCCAACGTCCTGACTTTC
TRBJ1-6	TRBV7-2	many	.	CASSLVPGSSYNSPLHF	TGTGCCAGCAGCTTAGTTCCAGGGAGCTCCTATAATTCACCCCTCCACTTT
TRBJ1-2	TRBV7-2	many	.	CASSLAGSTRGYTF	TGTGCCAGCAGCTTAGCAGGGAGTACGCGCGGCTACACCTTC
TRBJ1-1	TRBV6-2/TRBV6-3	many	.	CASTKATQHAGPEAFF	TGTGCCAGCACCAAAGCGACCCAGCACGCAGGACCTGAGGCTTTCTTT
TRBJ1-2	TRBV28	few	.	CASSLLRGFGNYGYTF	TGTGCCAGCAGCCTTCTCCGGGGCTTTGGGAACTATGGCTACACCTTC
TRBJ1-4	TRBV27	few	.	CASSAQGLSNEKLFF	TGTGCCAGCAGTGCCCAGGGTTTATCTAATGAAAAACTGTTTTTT
TRBJ2-2	TRBV27	few	TRBD1	CASSLIGTVPGELFF	TGTGCCAGCAGTCTTATTGGGACAGTTCCCGGGGAGCTGTTTTTT
TRBJ1-1	TRBV7-2	many	.	CASSLVFREAFF	TGTGCCAGCAGCTTAGTCTTCAGGGAAGCTTTCTTT
TRBJ2-5	TRBV30	few	.	CAWSARRGQETQYF	TGTGCCTGGAGTGCTCGGAGGGGGCAAGAGACCCAGTACTTC
TRBJ1-3	TRBV7-9	.	.	CASSAQGVDGNTIYF	TGTGCCAGCAGCGCCCAGGGTGTGGACGGAAACACCATATATTTT
TRBJ2-1	TRBV9	many	.	CASSLSGSNYNEQFF	TGTGCCAGCAGCCTCTCCGGCAGTAACTACAATGAGCAGTTCTTC
TRBJ1-4	TRBV7-6	many	.	CASSLGSGINEKLFF	TGTGCCAGCAGCTTAGGTTCAGGGATTAATGAAAAACTGTTTTTT
TRBJ1-1	TRBV7-3	.	TRBD1	CASSLMLQGEASF	TGTGCCAGCAGCTTAATGTTACAGGGGGAAGCTTCCTTT
TRBJ2-3	TRBV18	few	.	CASSPQKGGTDTQYF	TGTGCCAGCTCACCGCAAAAAGGCGGCACAGATACGCAGTATTTT
TRBJ2-3	TRBV7-8	many	.	CASSELRTDTQYF	TGTGCCAGCTCAGAGTTGCGCACAGATACGCAGTATTTT
TRBJ2-2	TRBV7-2	many	TRBD2	CASSFRTSGRDTGELFF	TGTGCCAGCAGCTTCCGGACTAGCGGGAGGGACACCGGGGAGCTGTTTTTT
TRBJ1-1	TRBV7-2	many	TRBD1	CASSSRQGSTEAFF	TGTGCCAGCAGCTCCCGACAGGGTTCTACTGAAGCTTTCTTT
TRBJ1-1	TRBV7-2	many	TRBD1	CASSLDQGVGTEAFF	TGTGCCAGCAGCTTAGACCAGGGGGTCGGCACTGAAGCTTTCTTT
TRBJ1-2	TRBV12-3/TRBV12-4	few	TRBD1	CASSPLGQGSGYTF	TGTGCCAGCAGTCCCCTCGGACAGGGCTCTGGCTACACCTTC
TRBJ1-5	TRBV7-2	many	.	CASSLAPGLNQPQHF	TGTGCCAGCAGCTTGGCCCCGGGACTAAATCAGCCCCAGCATTTT
TRBJ2-1	TRBV7-8	many	TRBD2	CASSRLAGASYNEQFF	TGTGCCAGCAGCCGACTAGCGGGAGCGTCCTACAATGAGCAGTTCTTC
TRBJ2-3	TRBV4-3	.	.	CASSQGLETDTQYF	TGCGCCAGCAGCCAAGGACTAGAGACAGATACGCAGTATTTT
TRBJ2-5	TRBV20-1	few	.	CSARGGLTYQETQYF	TGCAGTGCTCGAGGGGGGCTGACGTACCAAGAGACCCAGTACTTC
TRBJ1-5	TRBV23-1	few	.	CASSQSVGEGQPQHF	TGCGCCAGCAGTCAATCGGTCGGGGAGGGGCAGCCCCAGCATTTT
TRBJ2-3	TRBV7-8	many	TRBD2	CASSSAAVAGAKSDTQYF	TGTGCCAGCAGCTCCGCGGCGGTAGCGGGGGCGAAATCAGATACGCAGTATTTT
TRBJ2-2	TRBV28	many	TRBD1	CASRPGQGDSWNTGELFF	TGTGCCAGCAGGCCGGGACAGGGGGACTCCTGGAACACCGGGGAGCTGTTTTTT
TRBJ2-7	TRBV7-2	many	.	CASSWDFFSYEQYF	TGTGCCAGCAGCTGGGACTTCTTTTCCTACGAGCAGTACTTC
TRBJ1-5	TRBV7-2	many	.	CASSTPASGPQHF	TGTGCCAGCAGCACACCCGCATCTGGGCCCCAGCATTTT
TRBJ1-6	TRBV19	.	.	CASSVPGSSNSPLHF	TGTGCCAGTAGCGTCCCCGGATCGAGTAATTCACCCCTCCACTTT
TRBJ1-1	TRBV10-3	few	TRBD1	CAISEQGANTEAFF	TGTGCCATCAGTGAACAGGGGGCGAACACTGAAGCTTTCTTT
TRBJ1-1	TRBV7-2	many	.	CASSLQGDARVAAFF	TGTGCCAGCAGCTTGCAAGGGGACGCTCGGGTGGCAGCTTTCTTT
TRBJ2-4	TRBV7-2	many	TRBD1	CASSRPGTGFGKNIQYF	TGTGCCAGCAGCAGACCCGGGACAGGGTTTGGCAAAAACATTCAGTACTTC
TRBJ1-6	TRBV7-2	many	.	CASSLDAGGAPNSPLHF	TGTGCCAGCAGCTTAGATGCGGGGGGCGCGCCGAATTCACCCCTCCACTTT
TRBJ2-3	TRBV29-1	many	TRBD1	CSVSRDRSTDTQYF	TGCAGCGTTTCCCGGGACAGGAGCACAGATACGCAGTATTTT
TRBJ1-2	TRBV9	many	TRBD1	CASSVPVPGQGHYGYTF	TGTGCCAGCAGCGTTCCTGTGCCAGGACAGGGACATTATGGCTACACCTTC
TRBJ1-1	TRBV7-2	many	.	CASSRDSMNTEAFF	TGTGCCAGCAGCCGAGACTCAATGAACACTGAAGCTTTCTTT
TRBJ2-4	TRBV5-6	.	.	CASSLQADLAKNIQYF	TGTGCCAGCAGCTTGCAGGCGGATCTAGCCAAAAACATTCAGTACTTC
TRBJ1-2	TRBV20-1	.	.	CSASPTIYGYTF	TGCAGTGCTAGTCCCACAATCTATGGCTACACCTTC
TRBJ1-1	TRBV30	many	.	CADSRETEAFF	TGTGCCGATTCCAGGGAAACTGAAGCTTTCTTT
TRBJ1-5	TRBV7-8	many	.	CASSLGQRGGRDQPQHF	TGTGCCAGCAGCTTAGGTCAAAGAGGAGGGAGGGATCAGCCCCAGCATTTT
TRBJ2-2	TRBV7-2	many	.	CASSLVGSVFTGELFF	TGTGCCAGCAGCTTAGTGGGTAGCGTGTTCACCGGGGAGCTGTTTTTT
TRBJ2-1	TRBV11-2	many	TRBD1	CASSLVPGTGVTGSYNEQFF	TGTGCCAGCAGCTTAGTCCCCGGGACAGGGGTTACGGGCTCCTACAATGAGCAGTTCTTC
TRBJ2-1	TRBV5-6	many	.	CASSPRLENNEQFF	TGTGCCAGCAGCCCCAGGTTGGAGAACAATGAGCAGTTCTTC
TRBJ1-2	TRBV7-2	many	.	CASSLGFGAHYGYTF	TGTGCCAGCAGCTTAGGGTTTGGGGCCCATTATGGCTACACCTTC
TRBJ1-5	TRBV19	.	.	CASSIAQGRLSNQPQHF	TGTGCCAGTAGTATAGCCCAGGGGCGGCTTAGCAATCAGCCCCAGCATTTT
TRBJ1-4	TRBV7-9	.	.	CASSLVPNEKLFF	TGTGCCAGCAGCTTAGTCCCCAATGAAAAACTGTTTTTT
TRBJ1-3	TRBV5-1	few	.	CASSLEAGSGNTIYF	TGCGCCAGCAGCTTGGAGGCTGGCTCTGGAAACACCATATATTTT
TRBJ2-3	TRBV6-2/TRBV6-3	many	.	CASNQPGKRAITDTQYF	TGTGCCAGCAACCAACCGGGAAAGCGAGCAATCACAGATACGCAGTATTTT
TRBJ2-5	TRBV20-1	many	.	CSVQMGQETQYF	TGCAGCGTCCAGATGGGTCAGGAGACCCAGTACTTC
TRBJ2-2	TRBV6-6	many	.	CASNNGNTGELFF	TGTGCCAGCAATAACGGGAACACCGGGGAGCTGTTTTTT